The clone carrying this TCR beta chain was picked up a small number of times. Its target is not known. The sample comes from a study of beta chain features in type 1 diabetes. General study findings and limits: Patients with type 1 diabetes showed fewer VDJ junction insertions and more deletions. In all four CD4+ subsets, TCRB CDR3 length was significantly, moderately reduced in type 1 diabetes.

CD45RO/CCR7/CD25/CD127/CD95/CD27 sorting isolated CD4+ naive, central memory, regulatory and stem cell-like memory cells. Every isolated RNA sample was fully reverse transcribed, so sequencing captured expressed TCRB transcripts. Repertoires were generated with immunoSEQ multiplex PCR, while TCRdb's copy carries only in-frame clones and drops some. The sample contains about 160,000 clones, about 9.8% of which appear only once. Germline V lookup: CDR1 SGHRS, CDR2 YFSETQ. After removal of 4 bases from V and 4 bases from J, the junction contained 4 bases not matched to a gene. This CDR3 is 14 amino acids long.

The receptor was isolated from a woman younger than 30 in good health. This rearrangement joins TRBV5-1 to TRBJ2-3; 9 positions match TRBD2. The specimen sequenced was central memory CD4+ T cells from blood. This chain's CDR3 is CASSPAGGADTQYF. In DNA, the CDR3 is TGCGCCAGCAGCCCCGCGGGGGGGGCAGATACGCAGTATTTT.